The 32 T cell receptor beta chains given below trace back to one sample, sequenced in a study of blood T cell repertoires in COVID-19. Some clones are missing from TCRdb's copy, which holds only in-frame ones; the method was immunoSEQ multiplex PCR. The table records 110,000 to 150,000 clones, around 88% of them present only once. Sequenced sample: peripheral blood. These TCRs come from a man in his sixties with active or convalescent COVID-19.

J is TRBJ1-1 and V is TRBV6-5; 8 positions agree with TRBD1. The V and J ends lost 5 bases and 4 bases, in that order; junction bases with no gene match: 6. The CDR3 loop spans 14 amino acids. Germline V lookup: CDR1 MNHEY, CDR2 SVGAGI. In DNA, the CDR3 is TGTGCCAGCAGTACCTTCACAGGGGGCACTGAAGCTTTCTTT. Translation: CASSTFTGGTEAFF.

This clone was counted once. The chain carries TRBV3-1 (or the pseudogene TRBV3-2) and TRBJ1-2; 8 bases map to TRBD1. Germline V gene data show CDR1 as LGHDT and CDR2 as YNNKEL (reference sequence). CDR3 size: 15 residues. J lost 4 bases, V lost 7 bases, and 11 bases had no gene match. The CDR3 region is CASTFRDRGVYGYTF. As DNA, the CDR3 is TGTGCCAGCACCTTTAGAGACAGGGGAGTCTATGGCTACACCTTC.

The genes are TRBV7-2 and TRBJ1-1, with TRBD1 matching over 8 bases. The CDR3 contains 16 residues. The V gene end was trimmed by 1 base and the J gene end by 6 bases; junction bases not matched to a gene: 10. CDR1 SGHTA and CDR2 FQGNSA come from the germline V gene. CDR3 sequence reads: CASSLVRRTGFSEAFF. The CDR3 DNA is TGTGCCAGCAGCTTAGTTAGGAGGACAGGGTTTTCTGAAGCTTTCTTT. Combining the CDR3 with reference TRBV7-2 and TRBJ1-1 gives the whole variable domain GAGVSQSPSNKVTEKGKDVELRCDPISGHTALYWYRQSLGQGLEFLIYFQGNSAPDKSGLPSDRFSAERTGGSVSTLTIQRTQQEDSAVYLCASSLVRRTGFSEAFFGQGTRLTVV.

The V call is TRBV4-2, the J call TRBJ2-1; 13 bases match TRBD2. The V segment lost 1 base and the J segment 7 bases; nucleotides outside the gene matches: 1. Germline CDR1 reads LGHNA; CDR2 reads YNFKEQ. CDR3 length equals 15 residues. CDR3 protein: CASSQATSGRNEQFF. CDR3 in DNA: TGTGCCAGCAGCCAAGCGACTAGCGGGAGGAATGAGCAGTTCTTC.

V usage is TRBV7-2 and J usage is TRBJ2-1, with 8 bases fitting TRBD2. The V segment lost 5 bases and the J segment 7 bases; nucleotides outside the gene matches: 13. The CDR3 totals 16 residues. CDR1 and CDR2 (germline): SGHTA, FQGNSA. The CDR3 DNA reads as TGTGCCAGCAGCCTCAGCGGGACTAGTAGTGGGAATGAGCAGTTCTTC. Translating gives CASSLSGTSSGNEQFF. Full variable domain (remainder filled in from reference TRBV7-2 and TRBJ2-1): GAGVSQSPSNKVTEKGKDVELRCDPISGHTALYWYRQSLGQGLEFLIYFQGNSAPDKSGLPSDRFSAERTGGSVSTLTIQRTQQEDSAVYLCASSLSGTSSGNEQFFGPGTRLTVL.

This chain joins TRBV5-1 and TRBJ2-3; 8 bases match TRBD1. Looked up from germline, CDR1 is SGHRS and CDR2 is YFSETQ. V lost 0 bases to trimming and J lost 1 base; unmatched junction nucleotides: 7. The CDR3 covers 17 residues. CDR3 protein: CASSLGPAGQGTDTQYF. The CDR3 nucleotides read TGCGCCAGCAGCTTGGGCCCGGCGGGACAGGGCACAGATACGCAGTATTTT. Full variable domain (outside the CDR3, taken from reference TRBV5-1 and TRBJ2-3): KAGVTQTPRYLIKTRGQQVTLSCSPISGHRSVSWYQQTPGQGLQFLFEYFSETQRNKGNFPGRFSGRQFSNSRSEMNVSTLELGDSALYLCASSLGPAGQGTDTQYFGPGTRLTVL.

The V and J genes are TRBV3-1 (or the pseudogene TRBV3-2) and TRBJ2-5; TRBD2 aligns across 15 bases. The CDR3 consists of 15 residues. Germline loops: CDR1 LGHDT, CDR2 YNNKEL (reference sequence). The ends lost 5 bases at V and 5 bases at J; junction bases unmatched: 3. The CDR3 DNA sequence: TGTGCCAGCAGCGGACTAGCGGGGGGGCGGGAGACCCAGTACTTC. Encoded protein: CASSGLAGGRETQYF.

This chain links TRBV7-2 with TRBJ2-7; 8 bases line up with TRBD2. The junction had 11 bases not matched to a gene; V was cut back by 0 bases and J by 7 bases. CDR3 size: 16 residues. CDR1 and CDR2 (germline): SGHTA, FQGNSA. The CDR3 here is CASSLAVSGSVTEQYF. The CDR3 DNA reads TGTGCCAGCAGCTTAGCAGTCAGCGGGAGTGTAACTGAGCAGTACTTC. The full variable domain, rest sourced from reference TRBV7-2 and TRBJ2-7, is GAGVSQSPSNKVTEKGKDVELRCDPISGHTALYWYRQSLGQGLEFLIYFQGNSAPDKSGLPSDRFSAERTGGSVSTLTIQRTQQEDSAVYLCASSLAVSGSVTEQYFGPGTRLTVT.

The chain joins TRBV5-1 to TRBJ2-5; 10 nucleotides match TRBD1. The V gene's germline CDR1 is SGHRS and CDR2 YFSETQ. Trimming took 0 bases from V and 7 from J; bases not matched to a gene: 9. CDR3 length: 16 amino acids. The CDR3 reads CASSLEGQGELRTQYF. The CDR3 DNA sequence: TGCGCCAGCAGCTTGGAAGGACAGGGGGAACTTCGGACCCAGTACTTC.

The CDR3 DNA follows: TGCGCCAGCAGCTTTAGGAGGGACACTGAAGCTTTCTTT. This translates into CASSFRRDTEAFF. The rearrangement joins TRBV5-1 to TRBJ1-1, with unresolved D. From germline, CDR1 is SGHRS and CDR2 YFSETQ. This CDR3 spans 13 amino acids. V lost 2 bases and J lost 3, with 8 bases in between.

The rearrangement uses TRBV20-1 and TRBJ1-1; a possible D gene is TRBD1 (6 bases). V was cut by 6 bases and J by 3 bases, with 14 bases left in between. The CDR3 runs 13 residues. Looked up from germline, CDR1 is DFQATT and CDR2 is SNEGSKA (reference sequence). The CDR3 region is CSASGGRDTEAFF. CDR3 nucleotides: TGCAGTGCGAGTGGGGGGCGAGACACTGAAGCTTTCTTT.

This clone was seen only once. The chain is built from TRBV24-1 and TRBJ2-1; D gene ambiguous. The CDR3 consists of 14 residues. V was trimmed by 5 bases and J by 7 bases, leaving 14 bases between them. In germline, CDR1 is KGHDR, CDR2 SFDVKD. The CDR3 DNA is TGTGCCACCAGTGCCCGACTCCCTCTGAATGAGCAGTTCTTC. This sequence encodes CATSARLPLNEQFF.

This chain links TRBV14 with TRBJ2-1; the D gene is possibly TRBD2 (6 bases). This CDR3 is 14 amino acids long. Trimming removed 2 bases at V and 10 bases at J, with 15 bases between. Germline loops: CDR1 SGHDN, CDR2 FVKESK. The CDR3 sequence: CASSQFGGGREQFF. CDR3 coding DNA: TGTGCCAGCAGCCAATTTGGGGGAGGCAGAGAGCAGTTCTTC.

The V gene is TRBV7-2, the J gene TRBJ1-2, with D maybe TRBD1 (5 bases). V gave up 0 bases and J gave up 4 bases, with 12 bases separating them. This CDR3 comprises 15 residues. Germline loops: CDR1 SGHTA, CDR2 FQGNSA. CDR3 residues: CASSLARGPGYGYTF. The CDR3 DNA follows: TGTGCCAGCAGCTTAGCGCGGGGCCCGGGCTATGGCTACACCTTC.

The chain joins TRBV9 to TRBJ2-1; D gene unclear. Germline values: CDR1 SGDLS, CDR2 YYNGEE. This CDR3 is built from 16 residues. Trimming took 0 bases from V and 7 from J, leaving 17 bases between them. Here the CDR3 reads CASSVGAGQPKNEQFF. CDR3 DNA sequence: TGTGCCAGCAGCGTAGGGGCAGGCCAGCCCAAGAATGAGCAGTTCTTC.

The rearrangement links TRBV28 to TRBJ1-4, with D possibly being TRBD1 (6 bases). The CDR3 totals 17 residues. Germline V gene sequence: CDR1 MDHEN, CDR2 SYDVKM. Trimming removed 5 bases from V and 1 base from J, with 17 bases in between. CDR3 loop: CASSPSAYRETNEKLFF. The CDR3 coding sequence is TGTGCCAGCAGTCCCTCCGCCTACAGGGAAACTAATGAAAAACTGTTTTTT.

The J gene is TRBJ2-3, the V gene TRBV2, with D tentatively TRBD1 (6 bases). Germline CDR1 reads SNHLY; CDR2 reads FYNNEI. The CDR3 has 13 amino acids. Trimming removed 8 bases from V and 2 bases from J, with 11 bases in between. CDR3 amino acids: CASVRGITDTQYF. CDR3 DNA sequence: TGTGCCAGCGTGAGGGGGATCACAGATACGCAGTATTTT.

V gene TRBV4-2 combines with J gene TRBJ2-7; 7 nucleotides agree with TRBD1. Germline values: CDR1 LGHNA, CDR2 YNFKEQ. The CDR3 spans 15 residues. Losses at the gene ends were 4 bases for V and 5 bases for J; bases not matched to a gene: 11. The CDR3 reads CASSPLGGRADEQYF. CDR3 DNA sequence: TGTGCCAGCAGCCCCCTAGGGGGCAGGGCGGACGAGCAGTACTTC.

This clone has a single count. The gene calls are TRBV9 and TRBJ2-3, with D possibly being TRBD1 (6 bases). Germline loops: CDR1 SGDLS, CDR2 YYNGEE. The V end was cut by 1 base, the J end by 5 bases, with 14 bases between. The CDR3 consists of 15 residues. CDR3: CASSVSGDGRDTQYF. CDR3 nucleotides: TGTGCCAGCAGCGTATCAGGGGACGGCAGAGATACGCAGTATTTT.

The rearrangement links TRBV7-6 to TRBJ1-2, with a tentative D call TRBD1 (5 bases). The V and J ends lost 5 bases and 0 bases respectively, with 13 bases between them. The CDR3 contains 15 residues. Germline CDR1 reads SGHVS; CDR2 reads FNYEAQ. The CDR3 DNA reads TGTGCCAGCAGCCCAGGATACAGGACTAACTATGGCTACACCTTC. Translated, it gives CASSPGYRTNYGYTF.

The chain uses TRBV6-5 and TRBJ2-3; possible D gene TRBD2, 6 bases. The germline V gene has CDR1 MNHEY and CDR2 SVGAGI. Trimming stripped 0 bases from V and 2 bases from J, with 12 bases between. The CDR3 runs to 16 residues. The DNA of the CDR3 is TGTGCCAGCAGTTACTCAAGGACTATTACCACAGATACGCAGTATTTT. It encodes CASSYSRTITTDTQYF.

CDR3 region: CASSWTGAVEQYF. The CDR3, as DNA: TGTGCCAGCAGTTGGACAGGGGCCGTCGAGCAGTACTTC. This chain connects TRBV28 to TRBJ2-7; 9 bases map to TRBD1. This CDR3 is built from 13 residues. Germline CDR1 reads MDHEN; CDR2 reads SYDVKM. After removal of 4 bases from V and 6 bases from J, the junction contained 4 bases not matched to a gene.

CDR3: CASSWDSLRSPLHF. Here the CDR3 DNA reads TGTGCCAGCAGCTGGGACAGCCTCCGGTCACCCCTCCACTTT. This chain links TRBV7-9 with TRBJ1-6; 7 bases align to TRBD1. After removal of 4 bases from V and 10 bases from J, the junction contained 7 bases not matched to a gene. The CDR3 covers 14 residues. CDR1 and CDR2 from the germline V gene are SEHNR and FQNEAQ (reference sequence).

The chain joins TRBV12-3 or TRBV12-4 to TRBJ2-7; D not resolved. Trimming shortened V by 3 bases and J by 6 bases, and 9 bases separated the two germline ends. The CDR3 spans 12 residues. The DNA for the CDR3 is TGTGCCAGCAGTTTTTCGAGTTCCGAGCAGTACTTC. It yields the protein CASSFSSSEQYF.

V and J are TRBV18 and TRBJ2-1, with TRBD1 matching over 8 bases. V was pared by 5 bases and J by 7 bases, with 7 bases of the junction left unmatched. This CDR3 contains 14 residues. Germline CDR1 is KGHSH and CDR2 is LQKENI. This CDR3 reads CASSEDRAGNEQFF. CDR3 nucleotide sequence: TGTGCCAGCTCAGAGGACAGGGCGGGAAATGAGCAGTTCTTC.

V usage is TRBV27 and J usage is TRBJ2-7; D perhaps matches TRBD2 (6 bases). The CDR3 runs to 13 residues. CDR1 MNHEY and CDR2 SMNVEV come from the germline V gene (reference sequence). V gave up 6 bases and J gave up 7 bases, with 16 bases separating them. The CDR3 sequence is CASSAPGAGEQYF. The CDR3 region has the DNA TGTGCCAGCAGCGCGCCCGGGGCGGGGGAGCAGTACTTC.

The chain carries TRBV19 and TRBJ2-1, with TRBD2 matching 10 bases. V shed 5 bases and J 7 bases; nucleotides not matched to a gene: 5. This CDR3 contains 14 residues. Germline lookup yields CDR1 LNHDA and CDR2 SQIVND (reference sequence). CDR3 in DNA: TGTGCCAGTAGTGCTCCGACTAGCGGGAATGAGCAGTTCTTC. Encoded protein: CASSAPTSGNEQFF.

The chain combines TRBV11-2 with TRBJ2-5, with 7 bases lining up with TRBD1. V lost 5 bases, J lost 14 bases, and 17 bases stayed unmatched. This CDR3 region has 14 residues. From germline, CDR1 is SGHAT and CDR2 FQNNGV. In DNA form, the CDR3 reads TGTGCCAGCAGCGCGACCCGGGACAGCTGGACGCCTTACTTC. Translation gives CASSATRDSWTPYF. Together with reference TRBV11-2 and TRBJ2-5, the CDR3 gives the full variable domain: EAGVAQSPRYKIIEKRQSVAFWCNPISGHATLYWYQQILGQGPKLLIQFQNNGVVDDSQLPKDRFSAERLKGVDSTLKIQPAKLEDSAVYLCASSATRDSWTPYFGPGTRLLVL.

The chain carries TRBV6-5 and TRBJ2-5; D not resolved. V was trimmed by 6 bases and J by 1 base, leaving 9 bases between them. The CDR3 extends over 13 amino acids. CDR1 MNHEY and CDR2 SVGAGI come from the germline V gene. The CDR3 region is CASSLVLQETQYF. CDR3 nucleotides: TGTGCCAGCAGCCTGGTACTCCAAGAGACCCAGTACTTC.

This clone was detected once. This chain uses TRBV2 with TRBJ2-5; 7 bases match TRBD2. V dropped 6 bases and J dropped 0; count of bases not matched to a gene: 4. The length of the CDR3 is 14 residues. CDR1 and CDR2 (germline): SNHLY, FYNNEI. The CDR3 nucleotides read TGTGCCAGCAGAGCGGGACGGAACCAAGAGACCCAGTACTTC. It yields the protein CASRAGRNQETQYF.

J is TRBJ1-2 and V is TRBV29-1; D remains ambiguous. This CDR3 contains 13 residues. The V end lost 7 bases, the J end lost 4 bases, and 16 bases lay between the germline ends. CDR1 SQVTM and CDR2 ANQGSEA come from the germline V gene. The CDR3 DNA is TGCAGCGCTACTTCGGAACGCGGCTATGGCTACACCTTC. This translates into CSATSERGYGYTF.

The V gene is TRBV3-1 (or the pseudogene TRBV3-2), the J gene TRBJ2-3; the D is unclear. This CDR3 contains 14 residues. Looked up from germline, CDR1 is LGHDT and CDR2 is YNNKEL (reference sequence). V shed 0 bases and J shed 0 bases, with 4 bases lying between them. CDR3 coding DNA: TGTGCCAGCAGCCAAGATACTAGCACAGATACGCAGTATTTT. This codes for CASSQDTSTDTQYF.